The present TCR beta chain was sequenced within a study of T cells in Graves' hyperthyroidism and ophthalmopathy. Stable disease denoted Graves' hyperthyroidism without ophthalmopathy progression within 18 months. Uncontrolled infection, other autoimmune disease, pregnancy or lactation barred patients from enrollment. Concerning this clonotype: Given a much more abundant clone one base away, this may be a read error.

CDR3 length: 15 amino acids. Germline V gene sequence: CDR1 ENHRY, CDR2 SYGVKD. Amplification targeted TCR beta CDR3 regions from RNA transcripts. The primer set for the first-round RT-PCR of the TCR CDR3 was HTBI. Each CDR3 protein gets one entry after TCRdb re-called the multiplex PCR reads with MiXCR. The table lists about 590,000 distinct CDR3 sequences, around a sixth of them singletons. The TCR sequence derives from a woman aged 25 to 45 with Graves' hyperthyroidism. Source material: blood. The J gene is TRBJ1-2, the V gene TRBV10-3, with D possibly being TRBD1 (5 bases). The DNA of the CDR3 is TGTGCCATCAGTGAGTCCCCCGGGACTAACTATGGCTACGCCTTC. Translated, it gives CAISESPGTNYGYAF.